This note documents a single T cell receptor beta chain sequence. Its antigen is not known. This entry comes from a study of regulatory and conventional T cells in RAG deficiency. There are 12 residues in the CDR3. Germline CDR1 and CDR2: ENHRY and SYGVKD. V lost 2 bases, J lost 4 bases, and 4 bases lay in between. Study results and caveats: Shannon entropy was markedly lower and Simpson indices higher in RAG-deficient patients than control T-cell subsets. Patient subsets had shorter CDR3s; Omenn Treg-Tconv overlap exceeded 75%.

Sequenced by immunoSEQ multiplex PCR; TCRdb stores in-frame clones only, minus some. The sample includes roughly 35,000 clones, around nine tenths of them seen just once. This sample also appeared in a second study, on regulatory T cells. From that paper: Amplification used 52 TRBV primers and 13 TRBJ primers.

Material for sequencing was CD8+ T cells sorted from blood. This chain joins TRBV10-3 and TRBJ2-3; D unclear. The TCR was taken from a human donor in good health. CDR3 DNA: TGTGCCATCAGTGAGCAGGCAGATACGCAGTATTTT. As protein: CAISEQADTQYF.